The entry that follows covers one T cell receptor beta chain sequence. Only in-frame clones appear in the TCRdb table, and some are missing; sequencing was by immunoSEQ multiplex PCR. The sample lists 95,000 to 150,000 clones, around 85% occurring once. These data are taken from a study of T cell responses to AZD1222 COVID-19 vaccine. This CDR3 is 16 amino acids long. Between the trimmed V and J ends, which lost 3 bases and 0 bases, there was a span of 14 bases. Germline CDR1 reads MNHEY; CDR2 reads SVGAGI. The material was peripheral blood, obtained on day 0 of AZD1222 vaccination. This sequence originates from an adult in good health. The chain employs TRBV6-5 and TRBJ1-2, with D perhaps TRBD1 (6 bases). The CDR3 bases are TGTGCCAGCAGTTATTTCGGGGACATAGCTAACTATGGCTACACCTTC. It codes for CASSYFGDIANYGYTF.